This TCR beta chain is from a study of cytotoxic CD8 clonotypes in ibrutinib-treated CLL. Measured with immunoSEQ multiplex PCR; TCRdb has only the in-frame clones, and not every one. In the table there are about 30,000 clones, less than 60% of which are singletons. The CDR3 loop spans 13 amino acids. With 3 bases clipped from V and 6 bases from J, the junction kept 3 bases outside the gene matches. In germline, CDR1 is LNHDA, CDR2 SQIVND (reference sequence). The sequencing here drew on PBMCs, taken before ibrutinib treatment. The chain combines TRBV19 with TRBJ1-2; TRBD1 matches at 8 bases. The TCR originated in a human donor with chronic lymphocytic leukemia. CDR3 amino acids: CASSMDRVNGYTF. In DNA form, the CDR3 reads TGTGCCAGTAGTATGGACAGGGTCAATGGCTACACCTTC.